The 28 T cell receptor beta chains given below trace back to one sample, sequenced in a study of T cell responses to AZD1222 COVID-19 vaccine. TCRdb keeps only in-frame clones here, not all; method: immunoSEQ multiplex PCR. The sample records approximately 150,000 clones, roughly 92% being singletons. Sample: peripheral blood, taken on day 0 of AZD1222 vaccination. Source of these receptors: an adult in good health.

The J gene is TRBJ2-3, the V gene TRBV7-2, with TRBD2 identical over 7 bases. Germline assignment: CDR1 SGHTA and CDR2 FQGNSA. The CDR3 sequence is 17 residues long. Unmatched junction bases numbered 8, after V lost 1 base and J lost 1 base. The CDR3 region has the DNA TGTGCCAGCAGCTTAGGGGGGGGGAGGAGCGGCACAGATACGCAGTATTTT. Protein: CASSLGGGRSGTDTQYF.

The chain links TRBV6-5 to TRBJ2-3, with D possibly TRBD2 on 6 matching bases. The V gene's germline CDR1 is MNHEY and CDR2 SVGAGI. The CDR3 is 13 residues long. The V end was cut by 6 bases, the J end by 6 bases, with 13 bases between. CDR3 sequence reads: CASRRDLTDTQYF. In DNA form, the CDR3 reads TGTGCCAGCAGGCGGGACTTGACGGATACGCAGTATTTT.

The CDR3 DNA reads TGTGCCAGCTCACCATCGACAGCCCCGAACACTGAAGCTTTCTTT. Translating gives CASSPSTAPNTEAFF. The rearrangement links TRBV18 to TRBJ1-1; D is perhaps TRBD1 (5 bases). The CDR3 consists of 15 residues. V lost 2 bases and J lost 1, with 11 bases in between. The germline gives CDR1 KGHSH, CDR2 LQKENI.

The CDR3 loop reads CASSLVPANYGYTF. Written as DNA, the CDR3 is TGTGCCAGCAGCTTAGTTCCAGCTAACTATGGCTACACCTTC. V usage is TRBV7-9 and J usage is TRBJ1-2; D gene uncertain. Germline V gene lookup returns CDR1 SEHNR and CDR2 FQNEAQ (reference sequence). V lost 1 base and J 0 bases, leaving 6 bases between the germline ends. The CDR3 covers 14 residues.

This CDR3 reads CASSRRDSVNSYEQYV. The DNA for the CDR3 is TGTGCCAGCAGCCGGCGGGACTCCGTCAACTCCTACGAGCAGTACGTC. This chain links TRBV6-2 or TRBV6-3 with TRBJ2-7, with D possibly TRBD2 on 6 matching bases. Trimming pared 6 bases from V and 0 bases from J, leaving 18 bases between. This CDR3 spans 16 amino acids. The germline gives CDR1 MNHEY, CDR2 SVGEGT.

In nucleotides, the CDR3 is TGTGCCAGCAGCGCTGGGGGGATCTCCAATCAGCCCCAGCATTTT. Translated: CASSAGGISNQPQHF. The chain has TRBV7-2 and TRBJ1-5, with a tentative D call TRBD1 (5 bases). The CDR3 has 15 amino acids. CDR1 SGHTA and CDR2 FQGNSA come from the germline V gene. The V end lost 5 bases, the J end lost 3 bases, and 14 bases lay between the germline ends.

The chain carries TRBV6-5 and TRBJ2-7; a weak D match, TRBD1 (6 bases). The germline gives CDR1 MNHEY, CDR2 SVGAGI. This CDR3 has 12 amino acids. The V and J ends lost 5 bases and 4 bases respectively, with 9 bases between them. CDR3 coding DNA: TGTGCCAGCAGTCCAAGGGGGTACGAGCAGTACGTC. Translated, it gives CASSPRGYEQYV.

This clone appeared once. V and J are TRBV4-2 and TRBJ2-3; 13 bases fit TRBD2. V gave up 3 bases and J gave up 2 bases; unmatched junction bases: 8. The CDR3 spans 18 residues. The germline CDR1 and CDR2 sequences are LGHNA and YNFKEQ. CDR3 nucleotide sequence: TGTGCCAGCAGCCATTCGGGACTAGCGGGACAAATCACAGATACGCAGTATTTT. Amino acids: CASSHSGLAGQITDTQYF.

The chain joins TRBV7-2 to TRBJ1-2; tentatively, D is TRBD1 (6 bases). Germline V CDR1 and CDR2: SGHTA, FQGNSA. Trimming shortened V by 1 base and J by 4 bases, and 13 bases separated the two germline ends. This CDR3 is built from 15 residues. The CDR3 here is CASSLVGGVTYGYTF. CDR3 DNA: TGTGCCAGCAGCTTAGTAGGGGGGGTTACCTATGGCTACACCTTC.

This chain uses TRBV28 with TRBJ1-2; a weak D match, TRBD1 (5 bases). Germline CDR1 MDHEN, CDR2 SYDVKM. V lost 5 bases and J lost 4, with 17 bases in between. CDR3 length: 15 residues. CDR3 bases: TGTGCCAGCAGTCCCCTGGGGACCGGGGGCTATGGCTACACCTTC. It translates to CASSPLGTGGYGYTF.

The chain combines TRBV6-5 with TRBJ2-7, with 9 bases fitting TRBD1. Trimming cost V 0 bases and J 5 bases; bases outside gene matches: 5. The germline gives CDR1 MNHEY, CDR2 SVGAGI. This CDR3 comprises 15 residues. CDR3 protein: CASSYSAGQGHEQYV. CDR3 nucleotide sequence: TGTGCCAGCAGTTACTCGGCGGGACAGGGACACGAGCAGTACGTC.

The V call is TRBV7-2, the J call TRBJ1-1; D unresolved. This CDR3 is 13 amino acids long. Looked up from germline, CDR1 is SGHTA and CDR2 is FQGNSA. Between the trimmed V and J ends, which lost 1 base and 7 bases, there was a span of 10 bases. This CDR3 is CASSLGPEGEAFF. The CDR3 nucleotides read TGTGCCAGCAGCTTAGGCCCGGAGGGTGAAGCTTTCTTT.

This clone was seen a single time. The chain uses TRBV4-3 and TRBJ1-3, with D possibly TRBD1 on 5 matching bases. CDR1 and CDR2 (germline): LGHNA, YSLEER. Trimming removed 2 bases at V and 0 bases at J, with 17 bases between. This CDR3 contains 18 residues. For the CDR3, the DNA is TGCGCCAGCAGCCAATCGTCGGGCACCAGGGTCTCTGGAAACACCATATATTTT. Its protein product is CASSQSSGTRVSGNTIYF.

This clone is a singleton in its sample. The chain joins TRBV2 to TRBJ2-2; the D is unclear. Trimming took 6 bases from V and 6 from J, leaving 11 bases between them. This CDR3 comprises 13 residues. Germline V gene lookup returns CDR1 SNHLY and CDR2 FYNNEI. As DNA, the CDR3 is TGTGCCAGCAGGACGGATGGGGCCGGGGAGCTGTTTTTT. It yields the protein CASRTDGAGELFF.

This chain uses TRBV6-5 with TRBJ2-7; 11 bases map to TRBD2. This CDR3 is built from 15 residues. V was pared by 6 bases and J by 0 bases, with 4 bases of the junction left unmatched. Looked up from germline, CDR1 is MNHEY and CDR2 is SVGAGI. The CDR3 is CASRRLAGSSYEQYV. The CDR3 region has the DNA TGTGCCAGCAGGCGACTAGCGGGATCCTCCTACGAGCAGTACGTC.

The V call is TRBV5-1, the J call TRBJ2-1; 8 bases map to TRBD2. The CDR3 loop spans 16 amino acids. V was pared by 0 bases and J by 4 bases, with 6 bases of the junction left unmatched. Germline CDR1 is SGHRS and CDR2 is YFSETQ. CDR3 loop: CASSLDIAGGYNEQFF. In nucleotides, the CDR3 is TGCGCCAGCAGCTTGGATATTGCGGGGGGATACAATGAGCAGTTCTTC.

V usage is TRBV13 and J usage is TRBJ1-6; D gene ambiguous. Trimming removed 5 bases from V and 4 bases from J, with 9 bases in between. The length of the CDR3 is 14 residues. Germline V gene lookup returns CDR1 PRHDT and CDR2 FYEKMQ (reference sequence). CDR3 amino acids: CASSPGVYNSPLHF. The DNA for the CDR3 is TGTGCCAGCAGCCCGGGAGTGTATAATTCACCCCTCCACTTT.

This clone was counted a single time. The V gene is TRBV18, the J gene TRBJ1-5, with 11 bases matching TRBD1. V trimming: 3 bases; J trimming: 1 base; junction bases outside the gene matches: 5. Germline-derived CDR1 and CDR2 are KGHSH and LQKENI. The CDR3 has 17 residues. The CDR3 protein is CASSPDRGQQSNQPQHF. The CDR3 region has the DNA TGTGCCAGCTCACCGGACAGGGGGCAACAGAGCAATCAGCCCCAGCATTTT.

The rearrangement uses TRBV19 and TRBJ2-2; D uncertain. Germline CDR1 is LNHDA and CDR2 is SQIVND (reference sequence). V lost 6 bases and J lost 6, with 14 bases in between. The CDR3 loop spans 14 amino acids. The CDR3 DNA reads TGTGCCAGTAGCCACCTAGTAGGTCCCGGGGAGCTGTTTTTT. Its translation is CASSHLVGPGELFF.

This chain joins TRBV7-6 and TRBJ2-1; TRBD2 aligns across 14 bases. CDR3 length: 16 amino acids. Germline CDR1 reads SGHVS; CDR2 reads FNYEAQ. Trimming cost V 1 base and J 7 bases; bases outside gene matches: 3. The chain's CDR3 is CASSLDGLAGGNEQFF. The CDR3 region has the DNA TGTGCCAGCAGCTTAGATGGACTAGCGGGAGGAAATGAGCAGTTCTTC.

V usage is TRBV28 and J usage is TRBJ2-7; 12 positions agree with TRBD1. Germline values: CDR1 MDHEN, CDR2 SYDVKM. V gave up 2 bases and J gave up 5 bases; unmatched junction bases: 4. This CDR3 is built from 15 residues. CDR3 loop: CASSLGTGGVDEQYV. The DNA of the CDR3 is TGTGCCAGCAGTTTAGGGACAGGGGGCGTCGACGAGCAGTACGTC.

The V gene is TRBV6-2 or TRBV6-3, the J gene TRBJ2-3; 7 bases match TRBD2. The CDR3 loop spans 17 amino acids. Losses at the gene ends were 2 bases for V and 0 bases for J; bases not matched to a gene: 8. In germline, CDR1 is MNHEY, CDR2 SVGEGT. The DNA for the CDR3 is TGTGCCAGCAGTTACCAGGGACTATACACTAGCACAGATACGCAGTATTTT. This sequence encodes CASSYQGLYTSTDTQYF.

The chain joins TRBV18 to TRBJ1-2; 11 bases map to TRBD1. The CDR3 extends over 15 amino acids. The germline V gene encodes CDR1 KGHSH and CDR2 LQKENI. V lost 3 bases and J lost 8; bases outside the gene matches: 8. The CDR3 protein is CASSPWTGGAGGYTF. As DNA, the CDR3 is TGTGCCAGCTCACCGTGGACAGGGGGCGCAGGGGGCTACACCTTC.

This clone appeared a single time. The chain carries TRBV2 and TRBJ1-3; D remains ambiguous. The CDR3 spans 15 residues. Per germline, CDR1 SNHLY and CDR2 FYNNEI. V lost 3 bases and J lost 0, with 9 bases in between. The CDR3 loop is CASSEIEISGNTIYF. In DNA, the CDR3 is TGTGCCAGCAGTGAGATAGAAATCTCTGGAAACACCATATATTTT.

This rearrangement joins TRBV19 to TRBJ2-5; 9 bases are a match to TRBD1. Germline V lookup: CDR1 LNHDA, CDR2 SQIVND (reference sequence). The CDR3 is made up of 15 amino acids. The ends lost 7 bases at V and 5 bases at J; junction bases unmatched: 11. The CDR3 protein is CASKTGGRSGETQYF. The CDR3 region has the DNA TGTGCCAGTAAAACAGGGGGCCGCTCGGGGGAGACCCAGTACTTC.

V gene TRBV30 combines with J gene TRBJ2-1; 9 bases agree with TRBD2. Germline V lookup: CDR1 GTSNPN, CDR2 SVGIG (reference sequence). The J segment lost 7 bases and the V segment lost 4 bases, leaving 14 bases of the junction unmatched. CDR3 size: 16 residues. CDR3 DNA: TGTGCCTGGATTTGGGCGGGGCGGGGGGGCAGAAATGAGCAGTTCTTC. Translation gives CAWIWAGRGGRNEQFF.

The gene calls are TRBV5-1 and TRBJ2-2; D is ambiguous. The CDR3 length is 12 residues. V was clipped by 7 bases and J by 1 base, with 5 bases between them. Germline lookup yields CDR1 SGHRS and CDR2 YFSETQ. The CDR3 sequence: CASGVNTGELFF. For the CDR3, the DNA is TGCGCCAGCGGGGTGAACACCGGGGAGCTGTTTTTT.

This rearrangement joins TRBV3-1 (or the pseudogene TRBV3-2) to TRBJ1-2; a weak D match, TRBD1 (6 bases). Between the trimmed V and J ends, which lost 0 bases and 7 bases, there was a span of 12 bases. Germline V lookup: CDR1 LGHDT, CDR2 YNNKEL (reference sequence). The CDR3 covers 14 residues. CDR3 sequence: CASSQEGGARGYTF. The CDR3 nucleotides are TGTGCCAGCAGCCAAGAAGGGGGGGCGCGTGGCTACACCTTC.